This record concerns one T cell receptor beta chain sequence. Its antigen remains unidentified. Use of 60 Vbeta and 13 Jbeta primers characterized the PCR. This table comes from immunoSEQ multiplex PCR, and its TCRdb copy is limited to in-frame clones, with some not included. The data contain around 100,000 clones, 75% to 80% of them seen just once; the ten biggest clones take up roughly 9.3%. This sample was taken from a study of cytomegalovirus exposure and HLA in healthy donors. Germline V lookup: CDR1 SNHLY, CDR2 FYNNEI. The V end was cut by 8 bases, the J end by 2 bases, with 13 bases between. CDR3 length: 13 amino acids. Study findings and constraints: By HLA locus, TCR association rates varied in a later analysis, with DRB1 showing the most and HLA-C the fewest.

The sequenced sample consisted of PBMCs. The chain links TRBV2 to TRBJ2-7; D may be TRBD1 (6 bases). The clonotype was recovered from a male donor in good health and CMV-seropositive. CDR3 protein: CASLDRYPYEQYF. For the CDR3, the DNA is TGTGCCAGCCTCGACAGGTACCCCTACGAGCAGTACTTC.